A single sample is the source of the 14 T cell receptor beta chains below, sequenced in a study of cytomegalovirus exposure and HLA in healthy donors. With 60 Vbeta and 13 Jbeta primers, the PCR was carried out. The protocol was immunoSEQ multiplex PCR, while the TCRdb copy is restricted to in-frame clones and leaves out a portion. Among under 200,000 clones listed, approximately 86% were seen once. The sample taken for sequencing was PBMCs. Receptors originate from a woman younger than 30 in good health and CMV-seronegative.

CDR3 sequence reads: CASSLPGFRGYTF. The CDR3 DNA is TGTGCCAGCAGTTTGCCCGGGTTTCGTGGCTACACCTTC. The rearrangement links TRBV27 to TRBJ1-2; D gene ambiguous. Germline V gene data show CDR1 as MNHEY and CDR2 as SMNVEV (reference sequence). CDR3 length equals 13 residues. Trimming took off 3 bases at V and 7 bases at J, with 12 bases between the two ends.

V and J are TRBV7-8 and TRBJ2-7; possible D gene TRBD1, 6 bases. CDR3 length: 14 residues. The V end was cut by 0 bases, the J end by 2 bases, with 8 bases between. The germline gives CDR1 SGHVS, CDR2 FQNEAQ. CDR3 sequence: CASSLAGAPYEQYF. Written as DNA, the CDR3 is TGTGCCAGCAGCTTAGCGGGGGCCCCCTACGAGCAGTACTTC.

V usage is TRBV5-6 and J usage is TRBJ2-3; the D gene is possibly TRBD2 (6 bases). The germline V gene has CDR1 SGHDT and CDR2 YYEEEE. CDR3 length: 14 residues. Trimming cost V 2 bases and J 2 bases, with 9 bases left between them. The CDR3 is CASSFVADTDTQYF. The CDR3 nucleotides are TGTGCCAGCAGCTTCGTAGCGGACACAGATACGCAGTATTTT.

This rearrangement joins TRBV9 to TRBJ2-2, with D perhaps TRBD1 (6 bases). The V end lost 4 bases, the J end lost 4 bases, and 11 bases lay between the germline ends. The germline CDR1 and CDR2 sequences are SGDLS and YYNGEE. The length of the CDR3 is 14 residues. The CDR3 DNA reads as TGTGCCAGCAGCACAACAGGGACCACCGGGGAGCTGTTTTTT. Translating it yields CASSTTGTTGELFF.

CDR3: CASSLGGGYGYTF. Here the CDR3 DNA reads TGTGCCAGCAGCTTAGGGGGCGGCTATGGCTACACCTTC. This chain joins TRBV7-8 and TRBJ1-2; tentatively, D is TRBD1 (5 bases). Trimming left V 1 base short and J 4 bases short, with 7 bases between. The CDR3 is made up of 13 amino acids. Germline V gives CDR1 SGHVS, CDR2 FQNEAQ. Full variable domain (remainder filled in from reference TRBV7-8 and TRBJ1-2): GAGVSQSPRYKVAKRGQDVALRCDPISGHVSLFWYQQALGQGPEFLTYFQNEAQLDKSGLPSDRFFAERPEGSVSTLKIQRTQQEDSAVYLCASSLGGGYGYTFGSGTRLTVV.

This chain connects TRBV6-1 to TRBJ1-6, with D possibly TRBD1 on 5 matching bases. V lost 4 bases, J lost 0 bases, and 7 bases lay in between. The CDR3 has 15 amino acids. Germline CDR1 is MNHNS and CDR2 is SASEGT. The CDR3 loop is CASSGDSSYNSPLHF. The CDR3 region has the DNA TGTGCCAGCAGTGGAGACAGCTCCTATAATTCACCCCTCCACTTT.

V is TRBV6-5 and J is TRBJ1-1; D is unclear. CDR3 length equals 11 residues. The germline gives CDR1 MNHEY, CDR2 SVGAGI. Between the trimmed V and J ends, which lost 7 bases and 10 bases, there was a span of 13 bases. Here the CDR3 reads CASKSASRAFF. The CDR3 bases are TGTGCCAGCAAATCAGCGAGCCGAGCTTTCTTT.

The V and J genes are TRBV6-6 and TRBJ2-7; 11 nucleotides agree with TRBD2. The CDR3 length is 14 residues. Losses at the gene ends were 6 bases for V and 3 bases for J; bases not matched to a gene: 4. Germline CDR1 and CDR2: MNHNY and SVGAGI (reference sequence). CDR3 sequence reads: CASSPTSGDYEQYF. CDR3 nucleotide sequence: TGTGCCAGCAGCCCGACTAGCGGGGACTACGAGCAGTACTTC.

CDR3 nucleotides: TGTGCCAGCAGCTCGACTAGCGGATACCAAGAGACCCAGTACTTC. Translation gives CASSSTSGYQETQYF. The rearrangement links TRBV7-9 to TRBJ2-5, with 9 nucleotides matching TRBD2. Germline trimming cut 4 bases from V and 0 bases from J; bases unmatched to any gene: 3. Germline V gene lookup returns CDR1 SEHNR and CDR2 FQNEAQ (reference sequence). The CDR3 totals 15 residues.

The chain couples TRBV29-1 to TRBJ1-1; a weak D match, TRBD1 (5 bases). The CDR3 length is 13 residues. CDR1 is SQVTM, CDR2 ANQGSEA, per germline. Trimming stripped 3 bases from V and 5 bases from J, with 13 bases between. DNA for the CDR3: TGCAGCGTTGACCGGGGGGGAGGAACTGAAGCTTTCTTT. Translated, it gives CSVDRGGGTEAFF.

This chain joins TRBV5-1 and TRBJ1-2; D is possibly TRBD1 (5 bases). CDR1 and CDR2 from the germline V gene are SGHRS and YFSETQ. The CDR3 runs 14 residues. V was shortened by 0 bases and J by 8 bases, with 14 bases between the two germline ends. In nucleotides, the CDR3 is TGCGCCAGCAGCTTGGTTGAAGGGGCGACCGGCTACACCTTC. It translates to CASSLVEGATGYTF. Combining the CDR3 with reference TRBV5-1 and TRBJ1-2 gives the whole variable domain KAGVTQTPRYLIKTRGQQVTLSCSPISGHRSVSWYQQTPGQGLQFLFEYFSETQRNKGNFPGRFSGRQFSNSRSEMNVSTLELGDSALYLCASSLVEGATGYTFGSGTRLTVV.

This sequence joins TRBV4-2 and TRBJ2-5; TRBD2 aligns across 8 bases. Germline V gives CDR1 LGHNA, CDR2 YNFKEQ. The CDR3 totals 14 residues. V was pared by 1 base and J by 5 bases, with 3 bases of the junction left unmatched. The CDR3 nucleotides are TGTGCCAGCAGCCAAGCAGCGGGAGTGGAGACCCAGTACTTC. Protein sequence: CASSQAAGVETQYF.

The rearrangement uses TRBV5-8 and TRBJ2-1; D gene ambiguous. This CDR3 comprises 15 residues. Germline CDR1 SGHTS, CDR2 YDEGEE. The ends were cut back, 0 bases at V and 4 bases at J, with 11 bases in the middle. For the CDR3, the DNA is TGTGCCAGCAGCTTGGAAGCGACTGGATACAATGAGCAGTTCTTC. This sequence encodes CASSLEATGYNEQFF.

V gene TRBV19 combines with J gene TRBJ1-2; 9 positions match TRBD1. The J segment lost 13 bases and the V segment lost 3 bases, leaving 12 bases of the junction unmatched. CDR1 and CDR2 (germline): LNHDA, SQIVND (reference sequence). This CDR3 has 14 amino acids. CDR3 nucleotide sequence: TGTGCCAGTAGTATCAGGTGGGACAGGGAGGCTTTCACCTTC. Its protein product is CASSIRWDREAFTF.